The T cell receptor (beta chain) described here comes from a study of T-cell memory formation after mild COVID-19. This clonotype was detected many times. The V and J ends lost 4 bases and 2 bases respectively, with 15 bases between them. This CDR3 is built from 15 residues. The germline CDR1 and CDR2 sequences are SGHRS and YFSETQ. TCRdb reprocessed the 5' RACE reads via MiXCR and lists one record per CDR3 protein. Among about 290,000 distinct CDR3 sequences, around 15% were seen once, and the ten largest hold 22%. This clonotype originated in a man aged 18 to 30 who had mild COVID-19 (a few samples of this study predate the infection). Cell type and time point are not known. The chain couples TRBV5-1 to TRBJ2-5; D unresolved. Material for sequencing was PBMCs or a T cell subset sorted from them (not recorded which). The CDR3 here is CASSLRTRSQETQYF. CDR3 bases: TGCGCCAGCAGCCTCCGGACCCGTAGTCAAGAGACCCAGTACTTC.